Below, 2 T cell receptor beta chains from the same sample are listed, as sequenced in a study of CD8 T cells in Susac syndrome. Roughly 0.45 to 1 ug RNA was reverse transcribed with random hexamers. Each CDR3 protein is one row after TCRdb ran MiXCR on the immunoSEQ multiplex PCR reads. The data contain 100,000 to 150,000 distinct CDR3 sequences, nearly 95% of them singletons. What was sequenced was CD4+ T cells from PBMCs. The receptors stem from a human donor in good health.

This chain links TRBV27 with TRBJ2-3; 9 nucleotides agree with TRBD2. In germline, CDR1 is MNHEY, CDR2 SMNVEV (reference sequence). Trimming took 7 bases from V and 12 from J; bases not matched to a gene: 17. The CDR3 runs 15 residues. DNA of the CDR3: TGTGCCAGCACCCCCGGGCTAGCGGGGTTCCCCCCCCAGTATTTT. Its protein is CASTPGLAGFPPQYF.

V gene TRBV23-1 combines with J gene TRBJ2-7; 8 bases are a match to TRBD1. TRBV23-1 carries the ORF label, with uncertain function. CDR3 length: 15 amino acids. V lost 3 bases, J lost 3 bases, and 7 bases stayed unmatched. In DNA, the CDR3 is TGCGCCAGCAGTCACGCACAGGGGGATGACTACGAGCAGTACTTC. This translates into CASSHAQGDDYEQYF.